Each of the 30 T cell receptor beta chains below was sequenced from the same sample in a study of blood T cell repertoires in COVID-19. Profiled with immunoSEQ multiplex PCR; TCRdb holds only in-frame clones, not every one. The data show 100,000 to 110,000 clones, 80% to 90% seen once. The specimen was peripheral blood. Receptors were obtained from a human donor in a cohort sampled during active COVID-19.

This chain uses TRBV11-2 with TRBJ2-7; TRBD2 matches at 11 bases. The CDR3 length is 13 residues. Trimming cost V 4 bases and J 12 bases; bases outside gene matches: 8. CDR1 is SGHAT, CDR2 FQNNGV, per germline. CDR3 sequence: CASSSGTSGMGYF. The CDR3 DNA sequence: TGTGCCAGCAGCTCCGGGACTAGCGGAATGGGGTACTTC.

The genes are TRBV30 and TRBJ1-1, with D tentatively TRBD1 (5 bases). This CDR3 comprises 15 residues. Between the trimmed V and J ends, which lost 0 bases and 5 bases, there was a span of 16 bases. CDR1 and CDR2 from the germline V gene are GTSNPN and SVGIG (reference sequence). The CDR3 nucleotides are TGTGCCTGGAGTGTAGGTTCCAGGGCTAGGACTGAAGCTTTCTTT. Translation: CAWSVGSRARTEAFF. Looking up the rest from reference TRBV30 and TRBJ1-1 gives the full variable domain: SQTIHQWPATLVQPVGSPLSLECTVEGTSNPNLYWYRQAAGRGLQLLFYSVGIGQISSEVPQNLSASRPQDRQFILSSKKLLLSDSGFYLCAWSVGSRARTEAFFGQGTRLTVV.

This clone was observed once. Germline is not matched at one junction end, which may reflect a read error. V gene TRBV2 combines with J gene TRBJ1-4, with TRBD1 identical over 7 bases. Per the germline V gene, CDR1 is SNHLY and CDR2 is FYNNEI. The CDR3 loop spans 13 amino acids. The CDR3 region is CASSEEDSTGQPF. CDR3 nucleotides: TGTGCCAGCAGTGAAGAGGATTCGACAGGGCAACCTTTT.

The rearrangement uses TRBV15 and TRBJ2-3, with D perhaps TRBD1 (5 bases). V shed 0 bases and J shed 6 bases, with 13 bases lying between them. Germline values: CDR1 LNHNV, CDR2 YYDKDF (reference sequence). The CDR3 spans 15 residues. The CDR3 loop reads CATSREATSGDTQYF. In DNA, the CDR3 is TGTGCCACCAGCAGAGAGGCAACTTCAGGGGATACGCAGTATTTT.

The chain links TRBV7-2 to TRBJ2-7; 9 positions match TRBD2. The CDR3 consists of 18 residues. V shed 5 bases, J shed 1 base, and the junction held 15 bases outside the gene matches. Germline values: CDR1 SGHTA, CDR2 FQGNSA. DNA of the CDR3: TGTGCCAGCAGCCCGCGCGGACCGGGAGCGGGAGGTTCCTACGAGCAGTACTTC. This codes for CASSPRGPGAGGSYEQYF.

The J gene is TRBJ1-1, the V gene TRBV6-5; a possible D gene is TRBD1 (6 bases). Germline V gene data show CDR1 as MNHEY and CDR2 as SVGAGI. V was trimmed by 6 bases and J by 7 bases, leaving 18 bases between them. The CDR3 totals 14 residues. The CDR3 loop is CASRGFQGLSEAFF. The DNA of the CDR3 is TGTGCCAGCAGAGGGTTCCAGGGGTTGAGTGAAGCTTTCTTT.

The chain combines TRBV27 with TRBJ2-3, with 7 bases lining up with TRBD2. Germline CDR1 and CDR2: MNHEY and SMNVEV (reference sequence). Unmatched junction bases numbered 2, after V lost 4 bases and J lost 1 base. The CDR3 runs to 14 residues. The CDR3 here is CASSWAGGTDTQYF. The CDR3 DNA sequence: TGTGCCAGCAGTTGGGCGGGGGGCACAGATACGCAGTATTTT.

The chain combines TRBV30 with TRBJ2-1, with D possibly being TRBD2 (5 bases). This CDR3 spans 14 amino acids. Germline-derived CDR1 and CDR2 are GTSNPN and SVGIG (reference sequence). Trimming shortened V by 0 bases and J by 3 bases, and 9 bases separated the two germline ends. The CDR3 nucleotides read TGTGCCTGGAGTGTACTACTAGACTACAATGAGCAGTTCTTC. This gives the protein CAWSVLLDYNEQFF.

This clone was recorded only once. This rearrangement joins TRBV2 to TRBJ2-2, with D possibly matching TRBD2 (5 bases). This CDR3 spans 14 amino acids. Germline assignment: CDR1 SNHLY and CDR2 FYNNEI. V was shortened by 6 bases and J by 2 bases, with 10 bases between the two germline ends. The CDR3 DNA sequence: TGTGCCAGCAGACTTGGACTTAACACCGGGGAGCTGTTTTTT. It encodes CASRLGLNTGELFF. Supplemented by reference TRBV2 and TRBJ2-2, the full variable domain reads EPEVTQTPSHQVTQMGQEVILRCVPISNHLYFYWYRQILGQKVEFLVSFYNNEISEKSEIFDDQFSVERPDGSNFTLKIRSTKLEDSAMYFCASRLGLNTGELFFGEGSRLTVL.

This clone appeared once. V gene TRBV6-5 combines with J gene TRBJ2-5, with 7 bases matching TRBD1. Germline CDR1 and CDR2: MNHEY and SVGAGI. The CDR3 extends over 13 amino acids. The J segment lost 2 bases and the V segment lost 4 bases, leaving 1 base of the junction unmatched. The DNA of the CDR3 is TGTGCCAGCAGTTGGGACAGACAAGAGACCCAGTACTTC. It yields the protein CASSWDRQETQYF.

The chain has TRBV19 and TRBJ2-3; 7 bases are shared with TRBD2. V shed 3 bases, J shed 6 bases, and the junction held 6 bases outside the gene matches. The CDR3 length is 14 residues. Germline V gives CDR1 LNHDA, CDR2 SQIVND (reference sequence). The CDR3 DNA follows: TGTGCCAGTAGTATTCACCTACTAGCGGATACGCAGTATTTT. Residues: CASSIHLLADTQYF. The variable domain in full, completed from reference TRBV19 and TRBJ2-3, reads DGGITQSPKYLFRKEGQNVTLSCEQNLNHDAMYWYRQDPGQGLRLIYYSQIVNDFQKGDIAEGYSVSREKKESFPLTVTSAQKNPTAFYLCASSIHLLADTQYFGPGTRLTVL.

The chain recombines TRBV7-9 with TRBJ2-5; 7 positions agree with TRBD1. The germline CDR1 and CDR2 sequences are SEHNR and FQNEAQ (reference sequence). After removal of 5 bases from V and 5 bases from J, the junction contained 2 bases not matched to a gene. The CDR3 covers 12 residues. This CDR3 is CASSPTGETQYF. CDR3 bases: TGTGCCAGCAGCCCGACAGGGGAGACCCAGTACTTC.

The chain has TRBV7-9 and TRBJ1-2; 8 bases are a match to TRBD1. This CDR3 spans 14 amino acids. CDR1 is SEHNR, CDR2 FQNEAQ, per germline (reference sequence). With 4 bases clipped from V and 2 bases from J, the junction kept 3 bases outside the gene matches. The CDR3 sequence is CASSSRTGNYGYTF. The DNA for the CDR3 is TGTGCCAGCAGCTCCCGGACAGGGAACTATGGCTACACCTTC.

This clone has only one observation. The chain joins TRBV7-9 to TRBJ2-5, with no clear D. CDR1 and CDR2 (germline): SEHNR, FQNEAQ (reference sequence). The CDR3 contains 15 residues. V was trimmed by 5 bases and J by 3 bases, leaving 16 bases between them. The CDR3 sequence: CASSPLAFPKETQYF. The CDR3 nucleotides read TGTGCCAGCAGCCCCCTGGCCTTTCCGAAAGAGACCCAGTACTTC.

This clone has just one count. This sequence joins TRBV6-2 or TRBV6-3 and TRBJ2-1; 10 nucleotides align to TRBD2. CDR1 is MNHEY and CDR2 is SVGEGT in the germline V gene. The CDR3 is 15 amino acids. V lost 4 bases and J lost 5; bases outside the gene matches: 5. In nucleotides, the CDR3 is TGTGCCAGCAGTTCTACTAGCGGGGCTAACAATGAGCAGTTCTTC. Residues: CASSSTSGANNEQFF.

V usage is TRBV5-1 and J usage is TRBJ2-7, with a possible D match to TRBD1 (5 bases). The germline V and J ends were trimmed by 0 bases and 1 base, with 11 bases remaining between them. Germline V gene sequence: CDR1 SGHRS, CDR2 YFSETQ. The CDR3 covers 15 residues. The DNA of the CDR3 is TGCGCCAGCAGCTTGGGGGGCGGAACTTCCTACGAGCAGTACTTC. Translation gives CASSLGGGTSYEQYF.

V is TRBV7-2 and J is TRBJ1-3; maybe TRBD1 (5 bases). The CDR3 spans 13 residues. CDR1 SGHTA and CDR2 FQGNSA come from the germline V gene. V dropped 5 bases and J dropped 4 bases, with 9 bases sitting between them. In DNA, the CDR3 is TGTGCCAGCAGCCAGAAGGGGGGAAACACCATATATTTT. Protein product: CASSQKGGNTIYF.

This clone was seen a handful of times. V usage is TRBV7-3 and J usage is TRBJ2-2; D might be TRBD2 (6 bases). The CDR3 runs 14 residues. Germline CDR1 reads SGHTA; CDR2 reads FQGTGA. V gave up 2 bases and J gave up 3 bases, with 7 bases separating them. As DNA, the CDR3 is TGTGCCAGCAGCTTATCGGGAGACACCGGGGAGCTGTTTTTT. As protein: CASSLSGDTGELFF. Filled out from reference TRBV7-3 and TRBJ2-2, the complete variable domain reads GAGVSQTPSNKVTEKGKYVELRCDPISGHTALYWYRQSLGQGPEFLIYFQGTGAADDSGLPNDRFFAVRPEGSVSTLKIQRTERGDSAVYLCASSLSGDTGELFFGEGSRLTVL.

A single count supports this clone. The chain carries TRBV7-9 and TRBJ1-6; 7 bases fit TRBD1. The CDR3 is made up of 13 amino acids. The V gene's germline CDR1 is SEHNR and CDR2 FQNEAQ (reference sequence). After removal of 5 bases from V and 13 bases from J, the junction contained 8 bases not matched to a gene. CDR3 sequence (DNA): TGTGCCAGCAGCGCCCTACAGGGGACTCCCCTCCACTTT. Translating it yields CASSALQGTPLHF. The full variable domain, its missing parts supplied by reference TRBV7-9 and TRBJ1-6, is DTGVSQNPRHKITKRGQNVTFRCDPISEHNRLYWYRQTLGQGPEFLTYFQNEAQLEKSRLLSDRFSAERPKGSFSTLEIQRTEQGDSAMYLCASSALQGTPLHFGNGTRLTVT.

This chain joins TRBV7-8 and TRBJ1-2; D is unclear. Germline CDR1 SGHVS, CDR2 FQNEAQ. Trimming took 0 bases from V and 3 from J, leaving 11 bases between them. The length of the CDR3 is 15 residues. CDR3 DNA: TGTGCCAGCAGCTTAGCCCTCCCCGGGGACTATGGCTACACCTTC. Its protein is CASSLALPGDYGYTF.

This clone was counted a few times. The chain uses TRBV19 and TRBJ2-1; 10 nucleotides line up with TRBD2. Unmatched junction bases numbered 5, after V lost 7 bases and J lost 2 bases. This CDR3 comprises 15 residues. The germline CDR1 and CDR2 sequences are LNHDA and SQIVND (reference sequence). The CDR3 coding sequence is TGTGCCAGTACCCCTAGCGGGAGCCCCTACAATGAGCAGTTCTTC. Protein: CASTPSGSPYNEQFF.

This clone was counted a single time. The V gene is TRBV4-1, the J gene TRBJ2-1; TRBD1 might be the D (5 bases). Germline assignment: CDR1 MGHRA and CDR2 YSYEKL. Trimming removed 4 bases at V and 9 bases at J, with 19 bases between. The CDR3 totals 15 residues. This CDR3 is CASSRVGVGSFEQFF. CDR3 DNA sequence: TGCGCCAGCAGCCGTGTAGGGGTGGGAAGTTTTGAGCAGTTCTTC.

This rearrangement joins TRBV6-5 to TRBJ2-1; 7 nucleotides align to TRBD1. The CDR3 runs to 13 residues. The germline CDR1 and CDR2 sequences are MNHEY and SVGAGI. Germline trimming cut 8 bases from V and 8 bases from J; bases unmatched to any gene: 9. CDR3 in amino acids: CASLALTGHEQFF. The DNA for the CDR3 is TGTGCCAGCCTAGCCTTGACAGGGCATGAGCAGTTCTTC.

The V gene is TRBV9, the J gene TRBJ2-5; 10 bases are shared with TRBD2. The CDR3 totals 16 residues. Germline CDR1 and CDR2: SGDLS and YYNGEE. V shed 0 bases and J 4 bases; nucleotides not matched to a gene: 6. The CDR3 nucleotides read TGTGCCAGCAGCGTAGATGGCCGGACTAGCGGAGAGACCCAGTACTTC. It encodes CASSVDGRTSGETQYF.

The J gene is TRBJ2-4, the V gene TRBV6-2 or TRBV6-3; perhaps TRBD2 as D (5 bases). Per germline, CDR1 MNHEY and CDR2 SVGEGT. This CDR3 is 15 amino acids long. V was cut by 2 bases and J by 8 bases, with 16 bases left in between. The CDR3 here is CASSYEGLVTHIQYF. In nucleotides, the CDR3 is TGTGCCAGCAGTTACGAGGGTCTAGTAACGCACATTCAGTACTTC.

The chain carries TRBV7-8 and TRBJ1-5; D call uncertain. The CDR3 covers 16 residues. Germline values: CDR1 SGHVS, CDR2 FQNEAQ. Between the trimmed V and J ends, which lost 5 bases and 0 bases, there was a span of 14 bases. CDR3 DNA sequence: TGTGCCAGCAGCCCTAGCTGGCAAAATAGCAATCAGCCCCAGCATTTT. Translation gives CASSPSWQNSNQPQHF.

The chain carries TRBV7-9 and TRBJ2-7; tentative D call: TRBD1 (6 bases). Germline assignment: CDR1 SEHNR and CDR2 FQNEAQ (reference sequence). This CDR3 has 14 residues. Between the trimmed V and J ends, which lost 5 bases and 0 bases, there was a span of 11 bases. The DNA of the CDR3 is TGTGCCAGCAGCCCTCGGGACAACTCCTACGAGCAGTACTTC. This gives the protein CASSPRDNSYEQYF.

The V and J genes are TRBV11-2 and TRBJ2-5; 7 positions match TRBD1. The CDR3 spans 15 residues. The V gene end was trimmed by 1 base and the J gene end by 2 bases; junction bases not matched to a gene: 4. Germline V gene data show CDR1 as SGHAT and CDR2 as FQNNGV. The DNA of the CDR3 is TGTGCCAGCAGCTTAGTGGGGACAGAACAAGAGACCCAGTACTTC. Protein product: CASSLVGTEQETQYF.

This sequence joins TRBV7-2 and TRBJ1-1; D is undetermined. Germline V gene sequence: CDR1 SGHTA, CDR2 FQGNSA. V gave up 2 bases and J gave up 4 bases, with 20 bases separating them. The CDR3 is 17 residues long. The DNA of the CDR3 is TGTGCCAGCAGCTTAACCCAGGCAGGAGGGCCGGGCACTGAAGCTTTCTTT. The encoded protein is CASSLTQAGGPGTEAFF.

This chain links TRBV7-6 with TRBJ1-5, with TRBD1 matching 9 bases. This CDR3 region has 16 residues. V shed 0 bases and J 4 bases; nucleotides not matched to a gene: 4. CDR1 and CDR2 from the germline V gene are SGHVS and FNYEAQ. The CDR3, as DNA: TGTGCCAGCAGCTTAGCCGGGACAGGGAATAATCAGCCCCAGCATTTT. The encoded protein is CASSLAGTGNNQPQHF.